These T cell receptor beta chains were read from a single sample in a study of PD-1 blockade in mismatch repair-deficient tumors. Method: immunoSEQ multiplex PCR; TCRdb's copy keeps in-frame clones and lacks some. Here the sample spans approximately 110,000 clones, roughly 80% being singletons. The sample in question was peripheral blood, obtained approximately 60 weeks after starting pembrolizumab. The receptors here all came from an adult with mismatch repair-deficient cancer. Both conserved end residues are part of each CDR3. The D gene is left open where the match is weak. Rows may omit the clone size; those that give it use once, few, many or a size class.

CDR3nt: TGTGCCTGGGATAGGGCTGGACAGCCCCAGCATTTT
CDR3aa: CAWDRAGQPQHF
j_gene: TRBJ1-5
v_gene: TRBV30
abundance: few
d_gene: .

CDR3nt: TGTGCCAGCAGTGACGACCTAGGACTCAATCAGCCCCAGCATTTT
CDR3aa: CASSDDLGLNQPQHF
j_gene: TRBJ1-5
v_gene: TRBV6-1
abundance: .
d_gene: .

CDR3nt: TGTGCCAGCAGCCGGGGGACCACCGGGGAGCTGTTTTTT
CDR3aa: CASSRGTTGELFF
j_gene: TRBJ2-2
v_gene: TRBV5-6
abundance: .
d_gene: .

CDR3nt: TGCGCCAGCAGCCAAGATCATGGGGGTCCTACTGAAGCTTTCTTT
CDR3aa: CASSQDHGGPTEAFF
j_gene: TRBJ1-1
v_gene: TRBV4-1
abundance: .
d_gene: .

CDR3nt: TGCAGCGTACAAGAGACAGGGAGGGGAAGGTGTGGCTACACCTTC
CDR3aa: CSVQETGRGRCGYTF
j_gene: TRBJ1-2
v_gene: TRBV29-1
abundance: .
d_gene: TRBD1

CDR3nt: TGTGCCAGCAGCTTGTGGGGGATAGCTAACTATGGCTACACCTTC
CDR3aa: CASSLWGIANYGYTF
j_gene: TRBJ1-2
v_gene: TRBV5-6
abundance: .
d_gene: .

CDR3nt: TGTGCCAGCAGTGAGGGCGGACTTAACTATGGCTACACCTTC
CDR3aa: CASSEGGLNYGYTF
j_gene: TRBJ1-2
v_gene: TRBV6-1
abundance: .
d_gene: .

CDR3nt: TGTGCCAGCAGCTTCACCTCGGGAGGCACTGAAGCTTTCTTT
CDR3aa: CASSFTSGGTEAFF
j_gene: TRBJ1-1
v_gene: TRBV11-3
abundance: .
d_gene: .

CDR3nt: TGTGCCAGCAGTTTTTTGGGACAGGGGTTCGGAGGGGCCAACGTCCTGACTTTC
CDR3aa: CASSFLGQGFGGANVLTF
j_gene: TRBJ2-6
v_gene: TRBV27
abundance: .
d_gene: TRBD1

CDR3nt: TGTGCCAGCAGCACGGGGACTAGCGGGAGCCAAGAGACCCAGTACTTC
CDR3aa: CASSTGTSGSQETQYF
j_gene: TRBJ2-5
v_gene: TRBV9
abundance: .
d_gene: TRBD2

CDR3nt: TGTGCCATGAATCCGACAGGCAGGGGGACCGAGGTGTCTTTCTTT
CDR3aa: CAMNPTGRGTEVSFF
j_gene: TRBJ1-1
v_gene: TRBV30
abundance: few
d_gene: TRBD1

CDR3nt: TGTGCCAGCAGCTTGGCCGGACTGGGGCTAGCGTCAGTCAATGAGCAGTTCTTC
CDR3aa: CASSLAGLGLASVNEQFF
j_gene: TRBJ2-1
v_gene: TRBV7-9
abundance: .
d_gene: .

CDR3nt: TGTGCCAGCAGCTCTACACCCTATGGCTACACCTTC
CDR3aa: CASSSTPYGYTF
j_gene: TRBJ1-2
v_gene: TRBV11-2
abundance: .
d_gene: .

CDR3nt: TGTGCCAGCAGCCACTGGGGGTCCCCCTACGAGCAGTACTTC
CDR3aa: CASSHWGSPYEQYF
j_gene: TRBJ2-7
v_gene: TRBV7-9
abundance: .
d_gene: .

CDR3nt: TGTGCCAGCAGCTCCCTACCGACCGGGACAAACTATGGCTACACCTTC
CDR3aa: CASSSLPTGTNYGYTF
j_gene: TRBJ1-2
v_gene: TRBV9
abundance: .
d_gene: .

CDR3nt: TGTGCCAGCAGGCGACAGGGTTTAAGACAGCCCCAGCATTTT
CDR3aa: CASRRQGLRQPQHF
j_gene: TRBJ1-5
v_gene: TRBV28
abundance: few
d_gene: TRBD1

CDR3nt: TGCGCCAGCAGCTTGCTTCAGGGGGATGAAAAACTGTTTTTT
CDR3aa: CASSLLQGDEKLFF
j_gene: TRBJ1-4
v_gene: TRBV5-1
abundance: .
d_gene: TRBD1

CDR3nt: TGTGCCAGCAGCCCCCAGGGGGGACTATACACAGATACGCAGTATTTT
CDR3aa: CASSPQGGLYTDTQYF
j_gene: TRBJ2-3
v_gene: TRBV7-3
abundance: .
d_gene: .

CDR3nt: TGTGCCTGGAGTAGGGGGGGTCCTTACACAGATACGCAGTATTTT
CDR3aa: CAWSRGGPYTDTQYF
j_gene: TRBJ2-3
v_gene: TRBV30
abundance: .
d_gene: .

CDR3nt: TGTGCCAGCAGTCGGGACACCTCACTGTTTAGCACAGATACGCAGTATTTT
CDR3aa: CASSRDTSLFSTDTQYF
j_gene: TRBJ2-3
v_gene: TRBV27
abundance: .
d_gene: .

CDR3nt: TGTGCCAGCAGCTTAGGGGGGGACAATCAGCCCCAGCATTTT
CDR3aa: CASSLGGDNQPQHF
j_gene: TRBJ1-5
v_gene: TRBV7-9
abundance: .
d_gene: .

CDR3nt: TGTGCCTGGAGTTCCCCGCAGGGGGCATCCTACGAGCAGTACTTC
CDR3aa: CAWSSPQGASYEQYF
j_gene: TRBJ2-7
v_gene: TRBV30
abundance: .
d_gene: TRBD1

CDR3nt: TGTGCCAGCAGCTTATCTAGCGGGGAAATGGCCTACGAGCAGTACTTC
CDR3aa: CASSLSSGEMAYEQYF
j_gene: TRBJ2-7
v_gene: TRBV7-8
abundance: .
d_gene: TRBD2

CDR3nt: TGTGCCAGCAGCTTACGTGGCCTTCGCCCTAGCGGGGGCACAGATACGCAGTATTTT
CDR3aa: CASSLRGLRPSGGTDTQYF
j_gene: TRBJ2-3
v_gene: TRBV7-9
abundance: .
d_gene: TRBD2

CDR3nt: TGTGCCAGCAGCCCAGGGACTAGCGGGAGCGGTGAGCAGTTCTTC
CDR3aa: CASSPGTSGSGEQFF
j_gene: TRBJ2-1
v_gene: TRBV4-2
abundance: once
d_gene: TRBD2

CDR3nt: TGCGCCAGCAGCCATAGAGCGGGAGGGACCTACGAGCAGTACTTC
CDR3aa: CASSHRAGGTYEQYF
j_gene: TRBJ2-7
v_gene: TRBV4-1
abundance: .
d_gene: TRBD2

CDR3nt: TGTGCCAGCAGTTTGGACAGGGGATCTGAAGCTTTCTTT
CDR3aa: CASSLDRGSEAFF
j_gene: TRBJ1-1
v_gene: TRBV7-3
abundance: few
d_gene: TRBD1

CDR3nt: TGTGCCAGCAGCTCCCCGGAATTGATGCTAGAGCAGTACTTC
CDR3aa: CASSSPELMLEQYF
j_gene: TRBJ2-7
v_gene: TRBV7-9
abundance: .
d_gene: .

CDR3nt: TGTGCCTGGAGTGCCGGGGAAGTCTATGGCTACACCTTC
CDR3aa: CAWSAGEVYGYTF
j_gene: TRBJ1-2
v_gene: TRBV30
abundance: .
d_gene: .

CDR3nt: TGTGCCAGCAGCCCCGTGGGGGGTGCTTTCACCGGGGAGCTGTTTTTT
CDR3aa: CASSPVGGAFTGELFF
j_gene: TRBJ2-2
v_gene: TRBV7-3
abundance: .
d_gene: .

CDR3nt: TGTGCCACCCGAAGGACAGGGGGCTTGGAGACCCAGTACTTC
CDR3aa: CATRRTGGLETQYF
j_gene: TRBJ2-5
v_gene: TRBV19
abundance: .
d_gene: TRBD1

CDR3nt: TGCGCCAGCAGCCGTCCGGACAGGGGCTTTGAGCCCCAGCATTTT
CDR3aa: CASSRPDRGFEPQHF
j_gene: TRBJ1-5
v_gene: TRBV4-1
abundance: .
d_gene: TRBD1

CDR3nt: TGTGCCAGCTCACGCTCGGGGGGAGGAGGAGGAGATACGCAGTATTTT
CDR3aa: CASSRSGGGGGDTQYF
j_gene: TRBJ2-3
v_gene: TRBV18
abundance: .
d_gene: TRBD2

CDR3nt: TGTGCCAGCAGCTTGGGGACTATCCTCTACGAGCAGTACTTC
CDR3aa: CASSLGTILYEQYF
j_gene: TRBJ2-7
v_gene: TRBV5-5
abundance: .
d_gene: .

CDR3nt: TGTGCCAGTAGTACCCAAGTAGCGGGAGTGGAGTTCTTC
CDR3aa: CASSTQVAGVEFF
j_gene: TRBJ2-1
v_gene: TRBV19
abundance: .
d_gene: TRBD2

CDR3nt: TGTGCCAGCAGCGCCAGACTAGCGGGAGCTTACAATGAGCAGTTCTTC
CDR3aa: CASSARLAGAYNEQFF
j_gene: TRBJ2-1
v_gene: TRBV7-2
abundance: .
d_gene: TRBD2

CDR3nt: TGTGCCAGCAGTTACTCGTCCGGTCCCTACGAGCAGTACTTC
CDR3aa: CASSYSSGPYEQYF
j_gene: TRBJ2-7
v_gene: TRBV6-5
abundance: .
d_gene: .

CDR3nt: TGTGCCAGCTCACCGAATAGCGGGAGTATGAGTTACGAGCAGTACTTC
CDR3aa: CASSPNSGSMSYEQYF
j_gene: TRBJ2-7
v_gene: TRBV18
abundance: .
d_gene: TRBD2

CDR3nt: TGTGCCAGCAGTGCCTCGGGGGCGCACTATGGCTACACCTTC
CDR3aa: CASSASGAHYGYTF
j_gene: TRBJ1-2
v_gene: TRBV6-6
abundance: once
d_gene: .

CDR3nt: TGTGCCATCAGTGCCTCGGACAGGTCCCACTATGGCTACACCTTC
CDR3aa: CAISASDRSHYGYTF
j_gene: TRBJ1-2
v_gene: TRBV10-3
abundance: few
d_gene: TRBD1

CDR3nt: TGTGCCAGCGGGTACAGGGGGCAGAGCTCCTACGAGCAGTACTTC
CDR3aa: CASGYRGQSSYEQYF
j_gene: TRBJ2-7
v_gene: TRBV2
abundance: .
d_gene: TRBD1

CDR3nt: TGTGCCAGCAGCGTAGCTGACGGGGTCGGTGAAAAACTGTTTTTT
CDR3aa: CASSVADGVGEKLFF
j_gene: TRBJ1-4
v_gene: TRBV9
abundance: .
d_gene: .

CDR3nt: TGTGCCAGCAGTTTAGGGACCTCCTGGGCCTACGAGCAGTACTTC
CDR3aa: CASSLGTSWAYEQYF
j_gene: TRBJ2-7
v_gene: TRBV11-1
abundance: .
d_gene: .

CDR3nt: TGTGCCAGCAGTCAAGGCAATGAGCAGTTCTTC
CDR3aa: CASSQGNEQFF
j_gene: TRBJ2-1
v_gene: TRBV6-5
abundance: once
d_gene: .

CDR3nt: TGTGCCAGCAGCTTAAATTCGGTGACTGAAGCTTTCTTT
CDR3aa: CASSLNSVTEAFF
j_gene: TRBJ1-1
v_gene: TRBV11-2
abundance: .
d_gene: .

CDR3nt: TGCGCCAGCAGCTTGGCCCAGCTAGATCAAGAGACCCAGTACTTC
CDR3aa: CASSLAQLDQETQYF
j_gene: TRBJ2-5
v_gene: TRBV5-1
abundance: .
d_gene: .

CDR3nt: TGTGCCAGCAACCAGTACTTGGGTCAGCCCCAGCATTTT
CDR3aa: CASNQYLGQPQHF
j_gene: TRBJ1-5
v_gene: TRBV6-1
abundance: .
d_gene: .

CDR3nt: TGTGCCAGCAGTGAGAGATCCGGGGTATTCAACAATCAGCCCCAGCATTTT
CDR3aa: CASSERSGVFNNQPQHF
j_gene: TRBJ1-5
v_gene: TRBV6-1
abundance: .
d_gene: .

CDR3nt: TGCGCCAGCAGCTCGACAGGGAGTCCAGGTGAAAAACTGTTTTTT
CDR3aa: CASSSTGSPGEKLFF
j_gene: TRBJ1-4
v_gene: TRBV5-1
abundance: few
d_gene: TRBD1

CDR3nt: TGTGCCAGCAGGCCCTCTCTTCAGGGAACTGAAGCTTTCTTT
CDR3aa: CASRPSLQGTEAFF
j_gene: TRBJ1-1
v_gene: TRBV6-5
abundance: .
d_gene: .

CDR3nt: TGCGCCAGCAGCCCCATGGGGGACAGCTATCAGCCCCAGCATTTT
CDR3aa: CASSPMGDSYQPQHF
j_gene: TRBJ1-5
v_gene: TRBV5-1
abundance: .
d_gene: TRBD1

CDR3nt: TGTGCCAGCTCACCCCTAGGCGGTGGCTACACCTTC
CDR3aa: CASSPLGGGYTF
j_gene: TRBJ1-2
v_gene: TRBV18
abundance: .
d_gene: .

CDR3nt: TGTGCCAGTAGTATAACCCCCCATGGCACAGATACGCAGTATTTT
CDR3aa: CASSITPHGTDTQYF
j_gene: TRBJ2-3
v_gene: TRBV19
abundance: .
d_gene: .

CDR3nt: TGTGCCAGCTCACCTTCCGGGGGTAGGGCTGAAGCTTTCTTT
CDR3aa: CASSPSGGRAEAFF
j_gene: TRBJ1-1
v_gene: TRBV18
abundance: few
d_gene: .

CDR3nt: TGTGCCAGCAGCCCCTCCTACGAGCAGTACTTC
CDR3aa: CASSPSYEQYF
j_gene: TRBJ2-7
v_gene: TRBV7-9
abundance: .
d_gene: .

CDR3nt: TGTGCCAGCAGTTCCGCCAGACTCTCCGGCTACACCTTC
CDR3aa: CASSSARLSGYTF
j_gene: TRBJ1-2
v_gene: TRBV6-5
abundance: .
d_gene: .

CDR3nt: TGTGCCAGCTCACCACCGGGACAGACGAACACTGAAGCTTTCTTT
CDR3aa: CASSPPGQTNTEAFF
j_gene: TRBJ1-1
v_gene: TRBV18
abundance: .
d_gene: TRBD1

CDR3nt: TGTGCCAGCAGCCAACCGGGACAGGGTATTAATGAGCAGTTCTTC
CDR3aa: CASSQPGQGINEQFF
j_gene: TRBJ2-1
v_gene: TRBV21-1
abundance: .
d_gene: .

CDR3nt: TGTGCCAGCAGTCGACTGACGATCGGGGAGCTGTTTTTT
CDR3aa: CASSRLTIGELFF
j_gene: TRBJ2-2
v_gene: TRBV11-3
abundance: .
d_gene: .